The entry below gives a single T cell receptor beta chain sequence along with its context. Its antigen is not known. The data are from a study of cytomegalovirus exposure and HLA in healthy donors. Produced via immunoSEQ multiplex PCR; TCRdb's table is partial and in-frame only. The sample shows some 340,000 clones, approximately 90% of them seen only once. Study results and caveats: In a later analysis, first-cohort TCR clusters were found to tend to co-occur in the approximately 110 validation repertoires. Rarity held for most TCR sequences, but there were some public TCRs that occurred in many donors.

The sequence was obtained from a woman in her 30s in good health and CMV-seropositive. Sequenced material: PBMCs.

This chain's CDR3 is CASSPGRDGNYGYTF. The CDR3 DNA is TGTGCCAGCAGCCCAGGCCGGGACGGGAACTATGGCTACACCTTC. The chain couples TRBV7-2 to TRBJ1-2, with D perhaps TRBD1 (5 bases). The CDR3 is 15 amino acids. Trimming cost V 5 bases and J 2 bases, with 15 bases left between them. Looked up from germline, CDR1 is SGHTA and CDR2 is FQGNSA.